This TCR beta chain was identified in a study of blood T cells in healthy people across ages. This clonotype was detected only a few times. Each of the donors had roughly 9.3 milliliters of peripheral blood drawn into EDTA-treated Vacutainer tubes. Next came a second PCR, run for about 6 to 12 cycles, which used a sample-barcoded 5' primer along with a J-beta primer mix. With 12 random nucleotides, a template-switch adaptor tagged each individual cDNA molecule. Each CDR3 protein is one row after TCRdb ran MiXCR on the 5' RACE reads. Among some 1.5 million distinct CDR3 sequences listed, about 42% were seen once. The CDR3 is made up of 14 amino acids. The germline V gene encodes CDR1 MNHEY and CDR2 SMNVEV (reference sequence). The V gene lost 8 bases and the J gene lost 1 base, with 13 bases spanning the gap.

V usage is TRBV27 and J usage is TRBJ2-3; D assignment may be TRBD1 or TRBD2 (5 bases each). The sequence was obtained from a woman aged 18-29 years in good health. Sequenced: blood. The CDR3 here is CASRGGLGTDTQYF. The CDR3 DNA sequence: TGTGCCAGCCGGGGCGGGCTCGGCACAGATACGCAGTATTTT.